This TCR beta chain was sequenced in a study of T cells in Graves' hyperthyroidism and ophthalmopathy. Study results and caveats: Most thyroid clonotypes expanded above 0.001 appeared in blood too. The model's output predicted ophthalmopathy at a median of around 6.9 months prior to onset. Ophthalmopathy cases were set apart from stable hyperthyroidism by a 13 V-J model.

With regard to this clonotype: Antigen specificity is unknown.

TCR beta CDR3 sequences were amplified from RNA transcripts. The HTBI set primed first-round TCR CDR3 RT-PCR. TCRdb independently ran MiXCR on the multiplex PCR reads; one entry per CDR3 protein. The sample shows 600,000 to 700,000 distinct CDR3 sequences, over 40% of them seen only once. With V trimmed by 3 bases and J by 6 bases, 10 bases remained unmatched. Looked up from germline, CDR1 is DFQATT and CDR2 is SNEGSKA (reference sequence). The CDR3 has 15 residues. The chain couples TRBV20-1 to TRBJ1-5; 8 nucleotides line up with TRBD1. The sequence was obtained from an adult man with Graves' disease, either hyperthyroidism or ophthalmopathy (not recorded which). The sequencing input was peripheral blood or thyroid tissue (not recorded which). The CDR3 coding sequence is TGCAGTGCTAGTCCCAGGGGGCGAGACAGTCAGCCCCAGCATTTT. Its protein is CSASPRGRDSQPQHF.